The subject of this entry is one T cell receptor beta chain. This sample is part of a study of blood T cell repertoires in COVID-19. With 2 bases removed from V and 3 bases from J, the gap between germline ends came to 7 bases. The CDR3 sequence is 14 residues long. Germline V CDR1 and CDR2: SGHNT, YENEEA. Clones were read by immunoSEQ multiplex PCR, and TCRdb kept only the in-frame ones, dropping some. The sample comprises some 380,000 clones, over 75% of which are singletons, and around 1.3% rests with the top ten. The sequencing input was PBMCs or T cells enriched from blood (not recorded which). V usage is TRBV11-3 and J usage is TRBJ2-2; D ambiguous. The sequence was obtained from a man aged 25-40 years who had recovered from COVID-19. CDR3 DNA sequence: TGTGCCAGCAGCTTATTCCGGGACACCGGGGAGCTGTTTTTT. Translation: CASSLFRDTGELFF. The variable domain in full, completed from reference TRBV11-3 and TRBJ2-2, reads EAGVVQSPRYKIIEKKQPVAFWCNPISGHNTLYWYLQNLGQGPELLIRYENEEAVDDSQLPKDRFSAERLKGVDSTLKIQPAELGDSAVYLCASSLFRDTGELFFGEGSRLTVL.